What follows is one T cell receptor (beta chain) and its context. Its antigen remains unknown. CDR3 length: 15 amino acids. Trimming left V 8 bases short and J 0 bases short, with 17 bases between. Germline lookup yields CDR1 MNHEY and CDR2 SVGEGT. The data were obtained in a study of T-cell reconstitution after alpha-beta-depleted transplantation in children. General study points: Several patients had high TCRbeta diversity at day 60; it came from surviving recipient T cells and thymic progenitors. Several hundred graft clones that had expanded were reportedly the source of alpha-beta T cells about two months after transplant. T-cell counts and diversity at one year post-transplant came mainly from newly produced T cells.

Unique molecular identifiers were incorporated into the prepared TCRbeta library. From the PCR reads, TCRdb called clonotypes with MiXCR, one entry per CDR3 protein. Of about 1,000,000 distinct CDR3 sequences detected, under 30% appear once; the ten largest clones hold under 30%. The chain has TRBV6-2 or TRBV6-3 and TRBJ2-7; a possible D gene is TRBD2 (5 bases). The TCR comes from a boy under two years old who had a stem cell transplant for SCID, so the T cells may come from the graft donor. Here the sequenced sample was PBMCs, mostly from graft donor cells, taken 360 days after TCRalphabeta/CD19-depleted stem cell transplant. In DNA, the CDR3 is TGTGCCAGCGGGAGCCACACGGGCCTCTCCTACGAGCAGTACTTC. As protein: CASGSHTGLSYEQYF.